The 27 T cell receptor beta chains reported below all come from one sample, sequenced in a study of cytomegalovirus exposure and HLA in healthy donors (dated by TCRdb to about 2017). The library was generated by the immunoSEQ multiplex PCR assay. The multiplex PCR relied on a mix of 60 forward primers for TCR Vbeta segments and 13 reverse primers for TCR Jbeta segments. Sourced from immuneACCESS, this table was stored by TCRdb with only in-frame sequences that have V and J called. A share of the clones is absent; for the studies checked, an unresolved V gene accounts for under half, and the remainder has no known explanation. The table for this sample lists 60,000 or so clones; approximately 71% of them were counted only once. The top ten clones comprise 25% of the sample. The sequenced material came from PBMCs. The receptor set was obtained from a man aged 50 or older in good health and CMV-seropositive.

J is TRBJ2-5 and V is TRBV11-2; 8 bases line up with TRBD1. V shed 5 bases and J 5 bases; nucleotides not matched to a gene: 7. The CDR3 consists of 14 residues. Germline V gene lookup returns CDR1 SGHAT and CDR2 FQNNGV. The CDR3 loop is CASSPRTGLETQYF. CDR3 in DNA: TGTGCCAGCAGCCCCAGGACAGGGCTGGAGACCCAGTACTTC.

The V call is TRBV4-1, the J call TRBJ2-7; D gene uncertain. CDR3 length equals 14 residues. Germline V gene data show CDR1 as MGHRA and CDR2 as YSYEKL. The V end lost 1 base, the J end lost 3 bases, and 10 bases lay between the germline ends. CDR3 sequence reads: CASSQGPQDYEQYF. CDR3 nucleotide sequence: TGCGCCAGCAGCCAAGGGCCCCAGGACTACGAGCAGTACTTC.

The genes are TRBV5-1 and TRBJ1-1; D not resolved. The CDR3 totals 15 residues. V dropped 6 bases and J dropped 4 bases, with 19 bases sitting between them. The germline gives CDR1 SGHRS, CDR2 YFSETQ. DNA for the CDR3: TGCGCCAGCACAGACGGAGGCCAAGGAGGCACTGAAGCTTTCTTT. As protein: CASTDGGQGGTEAFF.

V and J are TRBV7-2 and TRBJ2-5; D unresolved. Germline V CDR1 and CDR2: SGHTA, FQGNSA. The CDR3 spans 13 residues. The ends were cut back, 5 bases at V and 2 bases at J, with 9 bases in the middle. The chain's CDR3 is CASSPLPQETQYF. The CDR3 region has the DNA TGTGCCAGCAGCCCCCTACCGCAAGAGACCCAGTACTTC.

The V and J genes are TRBV6-5 and TRBJ2-5; D might be TRBD1 (5 bases). V was clipped by 0 bases and J by 8 bases, with 7 bases between them. This CDR3 region has 12 residues. Germline values: CDR1 MNHEY, CDR2 SVGAGI. CDR3 residues: CASSYSTGTQYF. CDR3 in DNA: TGTGCCAGCAGTTACTCTACAGGAACCCAGTACTTC.

J is TRBJ1-1 and V is TRBV29-1, with TRBD1 as a possible D gene (6 bases). Germline loops: CDR1 SQVTM, CDR2 ANQGSEA. CDR3 length equals 12 residues. Trimming cost V 7 bases and J 3 bases, with 12 bases left between them. DNA for the CDR3: TGCAGCGCCGGACAGTATTACACTGAAGCTTTCTTT. It yields the protein CSAGQYYTEAFF.

The chain is built from TRBV27 and TRBJ2-7, with D perhaps TRBD1 (6 bases). The CDR3 runs to 14 residues. V lost 9 bases and J lost 1, with 16 bases in between. CDR1 is MNHEY, CDR2 SMNVEV, per germline (reference sequence). This chain's CDR3 is CASKRITGSYEQYF. The CDR3 DNA is TGTGCCAGTAAACGGATCACAGGGTCCTACGAGCAGTACTTC.

This clone occurred once. The chain carries TRBV9 and TRBJ2-5, with 14 bases fitting TRBD2. V trimming: 4 bases; J trimming: 5 bases; junction bases outside the gene matches: 10. The CDR3 is 17 amino acids. The germline gives CDR1 SGDLS, CDR2 YYNGEE. The CDR3 DNA is TGTGCCAGCAGCACGGGGACTAGCGGGAGTGGCGGTGAGACCCAGTACTTC. As protein: CASSTGTSGSGGETQYF. Drawing the rest from reference TRBV9 and TRBJ2-5, the complete variable domain is DSGVTQTPKHLITATGQRVTLRCSPRSGDLSVYWYQQSLDQGLQFLIQYYNGEERAKGNILERFSAQQFPDLHSELNLSSLELGDSALYFCASSTGTSGSGGETQYFGPGTRLLVL.

This chain uses TRBV18 with TRBJ2-1; 9 nucleotides align to TRBD1. The CDR3 extends over 12 amino acids. Trimming took 8 bases from V and 10 from J; bases not matched to a gene: 6. The germline gives CDR1 KGHSH, CDR2 LQKENI. The CDR3 nucleotides are TGTGCCAGCACTTACAGGGGGCCCGAGCAGTTCTTC. It encodes CASTYRGPEQFF.

The chain has TRBV6-5 and TRBJ2-1; perhaps TRBD2 as D (6 bases). Germline V gives CDR1 MNHEY, CDR2 SVGAGI. The V end lost 2 bases, the J end lost 4 bases, and 12 bases lay between the germline ends. The length of the CDR3 is 15 residues. CDR3 region: CASSYGGRWYNEQFF. CDR3 in DNA: TGTGCCAGCAGTTACGGGGGGAGGTGGTACAATGAGCAGTTCTTC.

The chain employs TRBV6-5 and TRBJ2-7; 7 bases are shared with TRBD1. The trim removed 8 bases at V and 3 bases at J, leaving 10 bases unmatched. CDR1 and CDR2 (germline): MNHEY, SVGAGI. The CDR3 sequence is 14 residues long. The CDR3 coding sequence is TGTGCCAGCGCGTCCGGGACAGCCCACTACGAGCAGTACTTC. As protein: CASASGTAHYEQYF.

By its share, this clone is medium-sized (0.01 to 0.1%). CDR3 nucleotides: TGTGCCAGCAGTGAACTCCCGGGACAGGTAAACAATCAGCCCCAGCATTTT. Translated, it gives CASSELPGQVNNQPQHF. The chain couples TRBV25-1 to TRBJ1-5, with 8 positions matching TRBD1. Germline loops: CDR1 MGHDK, CDR2 SYGVNS. Trimming took 2 bases from V and 3 from J; bases not matched to a gene: 9. The CDR3 has 17 residues.

This chain connects TRBV19 to TRBJ1-2; D call uncertain. The CDR3 has 15 amino acids. V lost 6 bases and J 5 bases, leaving 19 bases between the germline ends. The germline CDR1 and CDR2 sequences are LNHDA and SQIVND (reference sequence). The CDR3 region has the DNA TGTGCCAGTAGCCCCCTCCAGGTAGATCGGTATGGCTACACCTTC. The encoded protein is CASSPLQVDRYGYTF.

CDR3 nucleotide sequence: TGTGCCTGGACCTACCCCGGTGGACAGGTGAGCTCCTACGAGCAGTACTTC. It specifies CAWTYPGGQVSSYEQYF. V usage is TRBV30 and J usage is TRBJ2-7, with 7 bases identical to TRBD1. Germline V lookup: CDR1 GTSNPN, CDR2 SVGIG (reference sequence). The CDR3 has 17 residues. J lost 0 bases, V lost 4 bases, and 15 bases had no gene match.

The chain combines TRBV2 with TRBJ2-3; perhaps TRBD2 as D (6 bases). The length of the CDR3 is 12 residues. The germline V gene has CDR1 SNHLY and CDR2 FYNNEI. V was trimmed by 1 base and J by 14 bases, leaving 13 bases between them. CDR3 sequence reads: CASSEGGGIGYF. The DNA of the CDR3 is TGTGCCAGCAGTGAAGGCGGCGGGATAGGGTATTTT.

The chain's CDR3 is CASSYEGGKGEKLFF. The CDR3 DNA sequence: TGTGCCAGCTCCTACGAGGGAGGGAAAGGTGAAAAACTGTTTTTT. The rearrangement uses TRBV9 and TRBJ1-4; D remains ambiguous. Looked up from germline, CDR1 is SGDLS and CDR2 is YYNGEE. Trimming shortened V by 7 bases and J by 7 bases, and 20 bases separated the two germline ends. The CDR3 loop spans 15 amino acids. Full variable domain (remainder filled in from reference TRBV9 and TRBJ1-4): DSGVTQTPKHLITATGQRVTLRCSPRSGDLSVYWYQQSLDQGLQFLIQYYNGEERAKGNILERFSAQQFPDLHSELNLSSLELGDSALYFCASSYEGGKGEKLFFGSGTQLSVL.

The gene calls are TRBV7-2 and TRBJ1-6, with D unclear. CDR3 length equals 12 residues. Trimming shortened V by 3 bases and J by 9 bases, and 6 bases separated the two germline ends. CDR1 and CDR2 (germline): SGHTA, FQGNSA. This chain's CDR3 is CASSLPISPLHF. CDR3 bases: TGTGCCAGCAGCTTGCCTATTTCACCCCTCCACTTT.

The chain has TRBV2 and TRBJ2-7; TRBD1 agrees at 9 bases. This CDR3 has 16 residues. CDR1 is SNHLY and CDR2 is FYNNEI in the germline V gene. V trimming: 5 bases; J trimming: 5 bases; junction bases outside the gene matches: 13. Here the CDR3 reads CASSNRDRVVWNEQYF. The CDR3 DNA reads TGTGCCAGCAGTAACCGGGACAGGGTAGTTTGGAACGAGCAGTACTTC.

This chain connects TRBV7-3 to TRBJ1-1; TRBD1 aligns across 7 bases. The CDR3 runs 13 residues. Germline trimming cut 5 bases from V and 7 bases from J; bases unmatched to any gene: 7. The germline V gene encodes CDR1 SGHTA and CDR2 FQGTGA. Written as DNA, the CDR3 is TGTGCCAGCAGCCCAGGGGCAGGGGGTGAAGCTTTCTTT. Translated, it gives CASSPGAGGEAFF.

This clone was counted once. The chain is built from TRBV7-9 and TRBJ2-7, with 7 bases fitting TRBD1. Germline-derived CDR1 and CDR2 are SEHNR and FQNEAQ (reference sequence). J lost 3 bases, V lost 5 bases, and 7 bases had no gene match. CDR3 length: 14 residues. The chain's CDR3 is CASSKDRDSYEQYF. The CDR3 coding sequence is TGTGCCAGCAGCAAAGACCGGGACAGCTACGAGCAGTACTTC. Supplemented by reference TRBV7-9 and TRBJ2-7, the full variable domain reads DTGVSQNPRHKITKRGQNVTFRCDPISEHNRLYWYRQTLGQGPEFLTYFQNEAQLEKSRLLSDRFSAERPKGSFSTLEIQRTEQGDSAMYLCASSKDRDSYEQYFGPGTRLTVT.

This chain joins TRBV7-6 and TRBJ2-5; tentatively, D is TRBD1 (6 bases). CDR3 size: 17 residues. V lost 5 bases and J 0 bases, leaving 19 bases between the germline ends. CDR1 is SGHVS and CDR2 is FNYEAQ in the germline V gene. The DNA of the CDR3 is TGTGCCAGCAGCATCGGAGGAACAGGGCAGTACCAAGAGACCCAGTACTTC. Encoded protein: CASSIGGTGQYQETQYF.

V is TRBV7-2 and J is TRBJ1-5, with D possibly matching TRBD1 (5 bases). Germline-derived CDR1 and CDR2 are SGHTA and FQGNSA. The CDR3 extends over 13 amino acids. The V end lost 9 bases, the J end lost 3 bases, and 12 bases lay between the germline ends. The CDR3 DNA reads as TGTGCCAGTGGTTACAGGAACAATCAGCCCCAGCATTTT. Its translation is CASGYRNNQPQHF.

This clone has more than one count but fewer than ten. V usage is TRBV29-1 and J usage is TRBJ1-2, with D tentatively TRBD1 (6 bases). The germline V and J ends were trimmed by 2 bases and 5 bases, with 12 bases remaining between them. The CDR3 sequence is 13 residues long. The germline V gene has CDR1 SQVTM and CDR2 ANQGSEA. CDR3 region: CSVEIGQGYGYTF. CDR3 in DNA: TGCAGCGTTGAAATAGGTCAGGGGTATGGCTACACCTTC.

This clone has only a few counts. The chain recombines TRBV11-2 with TRBJ1-1; no definite D call. Germline CDR1 and CDR2: SGHAT and FQNNGV. V dropped 5 bases and J dropped 0 bases, with 7 bases sitting between them. The CDR3 has 13 residues. CDR3 protein: CASSKLMNTEAFF. In nucleotides, the CDR3 is TGTGCCAGCAGCAAGCTAATGAACACTGAAGCTTTCTTT.

CDR3 sequence (DNA): TGTGCCAGCAGCCAAGATTTTTCCCTTAGCTCCTACGAGCAGTACTTC. Its translation: CASSQDFSLSSYEQYF. The rearrangement links TRBV4-2 to TRBJ2-7; unclear D gene. The CDR3 consists of 16 residues. In germline, CDR1 is LGHNA, CDR2 YNFKEQ. V was shortened by 0 bases and J by 0 bases, with 12 bases between the two germline ends.

The chain has TRBV20-1 and TRBJ1-1; D not resolved. Trimming took off 5 bases at V and 3 bases at J, with 7 bases between the two ends. The germline V gene has CDR1 DFQATT and CDR2 SNEGSKA (reference sequence). The CDR3 contains 11 residues. CDR3 amino acids: CSASTYTEAFF. Written as DNA, the CDR3 is TGCAGTGCTTCAACTTACACTGAAGCTTTCTTT.

The chain has TRBV30 and TRBJ1-1, with TRBD1 matching over 7 bases. V lost 2 bases and J lost 0; bases outside the gene matches: 6. There are 15 residues in the CDR3. Germline V gene sequence: CDR1 GTSNPN, CDR2 SVGIG (reference sequence). The CDR3 spells CAWSPSGTVNTEAFF. In DNA, the CDR3 is TGTGCCTGGAGTCCATCCGGGACAGTGAACACTGAAGCTTTCTTT. The full variable domain, with the rest looked up from reference TRBV30 and TRBJ1-1, is SQTIHQWPATLVQPVGSPLSLECTVEGTSNPNLYWYRQAAGRGLQLLFYSVGIGQISSEVPQNLSASRPQDRQFILSSKKLLLSDSGFYLCAWSPSGTVNTEAFFGQGTRLTVV.